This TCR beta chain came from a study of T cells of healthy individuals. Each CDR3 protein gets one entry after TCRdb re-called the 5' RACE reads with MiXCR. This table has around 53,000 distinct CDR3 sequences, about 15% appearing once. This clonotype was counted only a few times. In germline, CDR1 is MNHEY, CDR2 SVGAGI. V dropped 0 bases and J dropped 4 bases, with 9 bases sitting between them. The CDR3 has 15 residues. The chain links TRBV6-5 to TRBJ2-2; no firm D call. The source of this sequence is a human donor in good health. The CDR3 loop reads CASSYSVKVTGELFF. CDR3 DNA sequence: TGTGCCAGCAGTTACTCTGTTAAGGTCACCGGGGAGCTGTTTTTT.